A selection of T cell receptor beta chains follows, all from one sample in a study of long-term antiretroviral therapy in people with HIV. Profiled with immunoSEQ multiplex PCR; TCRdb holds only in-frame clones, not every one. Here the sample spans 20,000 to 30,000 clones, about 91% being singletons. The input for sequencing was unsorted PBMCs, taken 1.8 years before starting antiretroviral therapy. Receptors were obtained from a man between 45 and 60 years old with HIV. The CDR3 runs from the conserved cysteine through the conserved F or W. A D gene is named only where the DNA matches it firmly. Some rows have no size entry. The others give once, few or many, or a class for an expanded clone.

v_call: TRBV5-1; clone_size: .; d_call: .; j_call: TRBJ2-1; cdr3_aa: CASSLALATFDEQFF; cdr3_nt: TGCGCCAGCAGCTTGGCTCTAGCAACCTTCGATGAGCAGTTCTTC
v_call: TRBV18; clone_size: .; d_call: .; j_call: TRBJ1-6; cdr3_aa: CASSQSRASNSPLHF; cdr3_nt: TGTGCCAGCTCCCAGAGCAGGGCTTCCAATTCACCCCTCCACTTT
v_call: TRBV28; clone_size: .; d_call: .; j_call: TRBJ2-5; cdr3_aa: CASGPLSRVQMTQYF; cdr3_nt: TGTGCCAGCGGGCCCCTGAGCAGGGTCCAAATGACCCAGTACTTC
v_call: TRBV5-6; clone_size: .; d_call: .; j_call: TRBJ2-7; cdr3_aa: CASSLLPWSGYEQYF; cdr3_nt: TGTGCCAGCAGCTTGCTGCCGTGGTCGGGATACGAGCAGTACTTC
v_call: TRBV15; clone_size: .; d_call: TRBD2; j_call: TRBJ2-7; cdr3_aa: CATSRGLAGEYEQYF; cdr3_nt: TGTGCCACCAGCAGAGGGCTAGCGGGGGAGTACGAGCAGTACTTC
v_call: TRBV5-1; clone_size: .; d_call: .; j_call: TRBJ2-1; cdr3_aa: CASSPPGSYNEQFF; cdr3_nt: TGCGCCAGCAGTCCGCCAGGGTCCTACAATGAGCAGTTCTTC
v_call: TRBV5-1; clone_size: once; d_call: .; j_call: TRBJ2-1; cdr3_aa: CASSLAGKSSYNEQFF; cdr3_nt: TGCGCCAGCAGCTTGGCGGGGAAAAGCTCCTACAATGAGCAGTTCTTC
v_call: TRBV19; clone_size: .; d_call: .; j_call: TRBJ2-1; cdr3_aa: CASSIGRESDEQFF; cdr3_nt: TGTGCCAGTAGTATAGGTCGGGAGTCGGATGAGCAGTTCTTC
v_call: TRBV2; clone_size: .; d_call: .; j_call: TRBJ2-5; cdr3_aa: CASSDDLQGPKRETQYF; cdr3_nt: TGTGCCAGCAGTGACGATCTGCAGGGCCCAAAGAGGGAGACCCAGTACTTC
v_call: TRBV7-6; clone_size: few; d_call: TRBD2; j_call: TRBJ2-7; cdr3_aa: CASSSGLALEQYF; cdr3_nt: TGTGCCAGCAGCTCGGGACTAGCTTTGGAGCAGTACTTC
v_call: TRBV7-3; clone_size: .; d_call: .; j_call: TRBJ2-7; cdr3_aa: CASSSARAGNPSYEQYF; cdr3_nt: TGTGCCAGCAGCTCCGCTCGGGCAGGCAACCCCTCCTACGAGCAGTACTTC
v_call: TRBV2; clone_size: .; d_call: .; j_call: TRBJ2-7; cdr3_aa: CASSVSGFEQYF; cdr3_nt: TGTGCCAGCAGCGTGTCGGGGTTCGAGCAGTACTTC
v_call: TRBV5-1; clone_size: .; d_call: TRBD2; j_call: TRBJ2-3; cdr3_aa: CASSLGTSGLTDTQYF; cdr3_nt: TGCGCCAGCAGCTTGGGGACTAGCGGGCTGACAGATACGCAGTATTTT
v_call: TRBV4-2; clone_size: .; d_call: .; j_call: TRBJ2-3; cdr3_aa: CASSQDLGLLRQYF; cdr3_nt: TGTGCCAGCAGCCAAGACCTTGGACTACTAAGGCAGTATTTT
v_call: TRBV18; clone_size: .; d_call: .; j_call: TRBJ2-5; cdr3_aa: CASSPRAEETQYF; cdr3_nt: TGTGCCAGCTCACCACGGGCTGAAGAGACCCAGTACTTC
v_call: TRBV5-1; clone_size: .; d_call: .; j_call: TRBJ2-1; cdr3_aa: CASSPQLLQNEQFF; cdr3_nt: TGCGCCAGCAGCCCTCAGCTTCTTCAAAATGAGCAGTTCTTC
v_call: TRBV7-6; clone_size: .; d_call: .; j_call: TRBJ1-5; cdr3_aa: CASSPGTVNQPQHF; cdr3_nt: TGTGCCAGCAGCCCAGGGACGGTTAATCAGCCCCAGCATTTT
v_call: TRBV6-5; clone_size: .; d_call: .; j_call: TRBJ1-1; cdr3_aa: CASSFRVMNTEAFF; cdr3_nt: TGTGCCAGCAGTTTCAGGGTAATGAACACTGAAGCTTTCTTT
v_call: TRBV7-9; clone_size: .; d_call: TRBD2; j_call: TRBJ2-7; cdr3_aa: CASSSELAGVDEQYF; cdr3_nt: TGTGCCAGCAGCTCCGAACTAGCGGGAGTCGACGAGCAGTACTTC
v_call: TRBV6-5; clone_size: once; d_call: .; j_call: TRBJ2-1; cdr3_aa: CASSFDSSYNEQFF; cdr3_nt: TGTGCCAGCAGTTTCGACAGCTCCTACAATGAGCAGTTCTTC
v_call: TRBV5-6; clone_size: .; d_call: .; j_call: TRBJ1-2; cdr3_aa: CASSLAPPTGFGGYTF; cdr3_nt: TGTGCCAGCAGCTTGGCACCGCCAACAGGGTTCGGCGGCTACACCTTC
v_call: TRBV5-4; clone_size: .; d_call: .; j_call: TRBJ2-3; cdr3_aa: CATKLGGSGSTDTQYF; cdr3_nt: TGTGCCACCAAACTAGGGGGTAGCGGGAGCACAGATACGCAGTATTTT
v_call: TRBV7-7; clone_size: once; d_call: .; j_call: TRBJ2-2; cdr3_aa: CASSSGGELFF; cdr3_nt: TGTGCTAGCAGCTCTGGCGGGGAGCTGTTTTTT
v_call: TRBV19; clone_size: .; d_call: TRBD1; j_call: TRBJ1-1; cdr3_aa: CASSIVGGNTEAFF; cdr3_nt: TGTGCCAGTAGTATAGTAGGGGGCAACACTGAAGCTTTCTTT
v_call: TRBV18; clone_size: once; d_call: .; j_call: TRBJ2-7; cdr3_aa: CASSPPSSEGSYEQYF; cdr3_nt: TGTGCCAGCTCACCACCGTCGAGCGAGGGCTCCTACGAGCAGTACTTC
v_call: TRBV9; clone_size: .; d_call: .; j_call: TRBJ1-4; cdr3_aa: CASSVGDPSGNEKLFF; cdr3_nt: TGTGCCAGCAGCGTAGGGGACCCGAGTGGCAATGAAAAACTGTTTTTT
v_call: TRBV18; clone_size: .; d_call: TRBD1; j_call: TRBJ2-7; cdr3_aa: CASSPPLPGQVTYEQYF; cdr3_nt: TGTGCCAGCTCACCACCGCTTCCCGGACAGGTGACCTACGAGCAGTACTTC
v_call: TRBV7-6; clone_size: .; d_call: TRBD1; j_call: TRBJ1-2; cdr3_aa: CASSHVGGTGTGIYGYTF; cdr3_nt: TGTGCCAGCAGCCACGTAGGTGGTACCGGGACAGGGATTTATGGCTACACCTTC
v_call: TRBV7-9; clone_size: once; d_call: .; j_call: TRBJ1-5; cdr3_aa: CASSLVGRGGNQPQHF; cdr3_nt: TGTGCCAGCAGCTTAGTGGGGCGAGGGGGAAATCAGCCCCAGCATTTT
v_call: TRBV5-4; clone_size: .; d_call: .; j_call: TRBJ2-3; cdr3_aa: CASSVVGQGEPDTQYF; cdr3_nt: TGTGCCAGCAGCGTGGTCGGGCAGGGAGAGCCAGATACGCAGTATTTT
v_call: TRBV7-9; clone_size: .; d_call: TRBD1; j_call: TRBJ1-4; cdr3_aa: CASSLDGQAEKLFF; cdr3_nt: TGTGCCAGCAGCTTAGATGGACAGGCTGAAAAACTGTTTTTT
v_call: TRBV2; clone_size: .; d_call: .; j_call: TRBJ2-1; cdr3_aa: CASKREADEQFF; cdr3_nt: TGTGCCAGCAAAAGGGAGGCGGATGAGCAGTTCTTC
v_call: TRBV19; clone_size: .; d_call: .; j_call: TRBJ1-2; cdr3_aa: CASSMSFYGYTF; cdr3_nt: TGTGCCAGTAGTATGTCCTTTTATGGCTACACCTTC
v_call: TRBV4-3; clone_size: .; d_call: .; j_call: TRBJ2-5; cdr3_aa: CASSQDLGKQETQYF; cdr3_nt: TGCGCCAGCAGCCAAGATCTCGGGAAACAAGAGACCCAGTACTTC
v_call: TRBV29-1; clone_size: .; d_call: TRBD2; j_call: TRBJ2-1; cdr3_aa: CSVGGPGSSGGYNEQFF; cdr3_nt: TGCAGCGTTGGGGGCCCGGGGTCTAGCGGGGGGTACAATGAGCAGTTCTTC
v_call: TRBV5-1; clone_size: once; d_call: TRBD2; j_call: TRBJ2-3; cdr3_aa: CASSYSGPLDTQYF; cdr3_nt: TGCGCCAGCAGCTATAGCGGGCCCTTGGATACGCAGTATTTT
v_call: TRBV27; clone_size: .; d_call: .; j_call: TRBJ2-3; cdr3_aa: CASRKRTDTQYF; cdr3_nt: TGTGCCAGCAGAAAACGTACAGATACGCAGTATTTT
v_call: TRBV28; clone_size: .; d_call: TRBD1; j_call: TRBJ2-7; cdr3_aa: CASSLSGTGDYEQYF; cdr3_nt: TGTGCCAGCAGTTTATCCGGGACAGGGGACTACGAGCAGTACTTC
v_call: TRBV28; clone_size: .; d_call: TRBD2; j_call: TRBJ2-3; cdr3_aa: CASSSRTSGRTDTQYF; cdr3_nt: TGTGCCAGCAGTTCCAGGACTAGCGGACGCACAGATACGCAGTATTTT
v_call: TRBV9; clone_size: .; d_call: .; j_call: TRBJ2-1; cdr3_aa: CASSDRRVGYNEQFF; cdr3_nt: TGTGCCAGCAGCGACCGCCGTGTGGGATACAATGAGCAGTTCTTC
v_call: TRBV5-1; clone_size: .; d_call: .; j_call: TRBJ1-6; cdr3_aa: CASSLVGRSPLHF; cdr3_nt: TGCGCCAGCAGCTTGGTGGGTAGATCACCCCTCCACTTT
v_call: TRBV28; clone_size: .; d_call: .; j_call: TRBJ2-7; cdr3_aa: CASSPFGLRSHEQYF; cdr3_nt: TGTGCCAGCAGTCCCTTTGGGCTGAGGAGCCACGAGCAGTACTTC
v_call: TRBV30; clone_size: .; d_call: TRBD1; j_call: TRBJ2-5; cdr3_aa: CAWSTGAWETQYF; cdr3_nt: TGTGCCTGGAGTACAGGGGCATGGGAGACCCAGTACTTC
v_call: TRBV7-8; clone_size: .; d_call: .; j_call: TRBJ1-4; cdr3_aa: CASSTRETNEKLFF; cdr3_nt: TGTGCCAGCAGTACCAGGGAGACTAATGAAAAACTGTTTTTT
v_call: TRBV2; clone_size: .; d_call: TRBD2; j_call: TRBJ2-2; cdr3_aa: CASTWTSGSNEGAGELFF; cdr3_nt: TGTGCCAGCACCTGGACTAGCGGGTCAAACGAGGGCGCCGGGGAGCTGTTTTTT
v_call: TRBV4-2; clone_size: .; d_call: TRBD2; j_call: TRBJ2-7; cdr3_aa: CASSQDPSGRDGMNYYEQYF; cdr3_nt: TGTGCCAGCAGCCAAGACCCTAGCGGGAGGGATGGAATGAATTACTACGAGCAGTACTTC
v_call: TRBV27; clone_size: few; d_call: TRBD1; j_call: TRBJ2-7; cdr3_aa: CASRQGQVSYEQYF; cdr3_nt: TGTGCCAGCAGACAGGGACAGGTTTCCTACGAGCAGTACTTC
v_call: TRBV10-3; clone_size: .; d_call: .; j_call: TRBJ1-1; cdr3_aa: CAISASRVWAQGFF; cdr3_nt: TGTGCCATCAGTGCCTCCCGGGTGTGGGCCCAGGGTTTCTTT
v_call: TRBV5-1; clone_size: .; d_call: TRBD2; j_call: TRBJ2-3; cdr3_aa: CASSLGWGTSGLDTQYF; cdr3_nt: TGCGCCAGCAGCCTTGGTTGGGGGACTAGCGGCCTTGATACGCAGTATTTT
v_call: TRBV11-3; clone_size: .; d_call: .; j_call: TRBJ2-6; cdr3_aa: CASSLLVTSGANVLTF; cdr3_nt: TGTGCCAGCAGCTTATTGGTCACCTCTGGGGCCAACGTCCTGACTTTC